This passage covers 24 T cell receptor beta chains from one sample sequenced in a study of blood T cell repertoires in COVID-19. Libraries were prepared by immunoSEQ multiplex PCR; TCRdb keeps only in-frame clonotypes and omits some of them. The table lists about 260,000 clones, 80% to 90% of them singletons. Sequencing used peripheral blood. These TCRs come from a woman aged 70-85 years with COVID-19, enrolled during active disease.

The chain joins TRBV25-1 to TRBJ1-2; 10 nucleotides agree with TRBD1. CDR3 length: 17 amino acids. V trimming: 3 bases; J trimming: 4 bases; junction bases outside the gene matches: 11. Germline CDR1 is MGHDK and CDR2 is SYGVNS. CDR3 loop: CASSDSRAGTGAYGYTF. CDR3 in DNA: TGTGCCAGCAGTGATTCTCGAGCCGGGACAGGGGCCTATGGCTACACCTTC.

The genes are TRBV27 and TRBJ1-2; 8 positions agree with TRBD1. This CDR3 contains 13 residues. The V segment lost 2 bases and the J segment 7 bases; nucleotides outside the gene matches: 3. Germline CDR1 reads MNHEY; CDR2 reads SMNVEV (reference sequence). The chain's CDR3 is CASSLQGAFGYTF. The CDR3 region has the DNA TGTGCCAGCAGTTTACAGGGGGCGTTTGGCTACACCTTC.

The V and J genes are TRBV4-1 and TRBJ2-6; tentative D call: TRBD1 (6 bases). The length of the CDR3 is 15 residues. Trimming stripped 3 bases from V and 4 bases from J, with 10 bases between. CDR1 and CDR2 from the germline V gene are MGHRA and YSYEKL. In DNA, the CDR3 is TGCGCCAGCAGCCAGGGGGCGGCGGGGGCCAACGTCCTGACTTTC. Protein sequence: CASSQGAAGANVLTF.

The chain links TRBV7-2 to TRBJ2-5; D not resolved. The CDR3 is made up of 13 amino acids. Germline V gene data show CDR1 as SGHTA and CDR2 as FQGNSA. V lost 3 bases and J lost 2, with 7 bases in between. In DNA, the CDR3 is TGTGCCAGCAGCTTGTCGGTTCAAGAGACCCAGTACTTC. Protein: CASSLSVQETQYF.

This clone was seen more than once but under ten times. CDR3 sequence: CASSGSAGGANVLTF. CDR3 in DNA: TGTGCCAGTAGTGGGTCGGCAGGTGGGGCCAACGTCCTGACTTTC. The chain couples TRBV19 to TRBJ2-6; the D is unclear. Trimming removed 5 bases from V and 3 bases from J, with 11 bases in between. The CDR3 loop spans 15 amino acids. Germline CDR1 is LNHDA and CDR2 is SQIVND (reference sequence). Drawing the rest from reference TRBV19 and TRBJ2-6, the complete variable domain is DGGITQSPKYLFRKEGQNVTLSCEQNLNHDAMYWYRQDPGQGLRLIYYSQIVNDFQKGDIAEGYSVSREKKESFPLTVTSAQKNPTAFYLCASSGSAGGANVLTFGAGSRLTVL.

The J gene is TRBJ2-5, the V gene TRBV30; maybe TRBD2 (5 bases). Germline CDR1 is GTSNPN and CDR2 is SVGIG (reference sequence). The CDR3 length is 12 residues. V was trimmed by 4 bases and J by 2 bases, leaving 8 bases between them. The DNA for the CDR3 is TGTGCCTGGATCGGGGAACAAGAGACCCAGTACTTC. This gives the protein CAWIGEQETQYF.

On this clone itself: The germline gene is not matched at one end of the junction; a read error may be the cause. J is TRBJ1-1 and V is TRBV18, with TRBD1 as a possible D gene (6 bases). The CDR3 is 14 amino acids. Germline CDR1 and CDR2: KGHSH and LQKENI. DNA for the CDR3: TGTGCCAGCTCACCACCGCCAGGGGACGGAGGCCTGGACTTT. This gives the protein CASSPPPGDGGLDF.

V is TRBV29-1 and J is TRBJ1-5, with 7 bases that match TRBD1. Germline CDR1 and CDR2: SQVTM and ANQGSEA. The V gene end was trimmed by 5 bases and the J gene end by 1 base; junction bases not matched to a gene: 5. The CDR3 has 14 amino acids. The CDR3 sequence is CSVSQGMSNQPQHF. The CDR3 DNA sequence: TGCAGCGTTTCACAGGGGATGAGCAATCAGCCCCAGCATTTT.

The chain carries TRBV4-1 and TRBJ1-1; 11 bases are a match to TRBD1. Germline V gene data show CDR1 as MGHRA and CDR2 as YSYEKL. J lost 1 base, V lost 0 bases, and 7 bases had no gene match. The CDR3 spans 18 residues. Here the CDR3 reads CASSQDRDRGIKNTEAFF. CDR3 nucleotides: TGCGCCAGCAGCCAAGATCGGGACAGGGGGATCAAGAACACTGAAGCTTTCTTT.

This clone was picked up a small number of times. The V call is TRBV9, the J call TRBJ1-2, with TRBD1 matching 10 bases. CDR3 size: 17 residues. CDR1 is SGDLS and CDR2 is YYNGEE in the germline V gene. Trimming cost V 3 bases and J 1 base; bases outside gene matches: 9. The DNA of the CDR3 is TGTGCCAGCAGCGGAATATGGACAGGGGGTCGTAACTATGGCTACACCTTC. This codes for CASSGIWTGGRNYGYTF.

The V gene is TRBV9, the J gene TRBJ2-3, with 10 bases lining up with TRBD2. CDR3 length equals 14 residues. CDR1 SGDLS and CDR2 YYNGEE come from the germline V gene. V lost 3 bases, J lost 6 bases, and 4 bases stayed unmatched. CDR3 loop: CASSASGSGDTQYF. The CDR3 DNA reads TGTGCCAGCAGCGCTAGCGGGAGTGGGGATACGCAGTATTTT. The variable domain in full, completed from reference TRBV9 and TRBJ2-3, reads DSGVTQTPKHLITATGQRVTLRCSPRSGDLSVYWYQQSLDQGLQFLIQYYNGEERAKGNILERFSAQQFPDLHSELNLSSLELGDSALYFCASSASGSGDTQYFGPGTRLTVL.

The genes are TRBV5-1 and TRBJ1-6, with D perhaps TRBD1 (6 bases). CDR3 length equals 15 residues. Germline V gene lookup returns CDR1 SGHRS and CDR2 YFSETQ. V was pared by 5 bases and J by 11 bases, with 20 bases between. The CDR3 DNA reads TGCGCCAGCAGACTCACGGCAGGGGACGGGACACCCCTCCACTTT. Translation gives CASRLTAGDGTPLHF.

The chain uses TRBV6-5 and TRBJ2-7; 7 bases are shared with TRBD1. The germline V gene has CDR1 MNHEY and CDR2 SVGAGI. V lost 5 bases, J lost 0 bases, and 4 bases stayed unmatched. CDR3 size: 14 residues. The DNA of the CDR3 is TGTGCCAGCAGTATGGACAGGAACTCCTACGAGCAGTACTTC. Translation gives CASSMDRNSYEQYF.

The chain combines TRBV11-3 with TRBJ1-2; the D gene is possibly TRBD1 (6 bases). The V gene's germline CDR1 is SGHNT and CDR2 YENEEA. This CDR3 has 13 amino acids. V lost 5 bases, J lost 8 bases, and 15 bases lay in between. In nucleotides, the CDR3 is TGTGCCAGCAGCCCTTACAGGGAGGGCGGCTACACCTTC. Protein sequence: CASSPYREGGYTF. Using reference TRBV11-3 and TRBJ1-2 for the parts outside the CDR3, the full variable domain is EAGVVQSPRYKIIEKKQPVAFWCNPISGHNTLYWYLQNLGQGPELLIRYENEEAVDDSQLPKDRFSAERLKGVDSTLKIQPAELGDSAVYLCASSPYREGGYTFGSGTRLTVV.

Only a few counts were recorded for this clone. This sequence joins TRBV29-1 and TRBJ2-7; possibly TRBD2 for D (7 bases). This CDR3 region has 14 residues. V was pared by 1 base and J by 3 bases, with 13 bases between. Germline CDR1 and CDR2: SQVTM and ANQGSEA. The CDR3 DNA sequence: TGCAGCGTTGAAGCGGGGGGCGCAGGCTACGAGCAGTACTTC. Translation: CSVEAGGAGYEQYF.

This clone has ten or more counts. The same CDR3 is also encoded by other DNA sequences in this sample. V is TRBV29-1 and J is TRBJ2-1; TRBD2 is a possible D gene (5 bases). The V end lost 3 bases, the J end lost 0 bases, and 9 bases lay between the germline ends. The CDR3 covers 14 residues. Looked up from germline, CDR1 is SQVTM and CDR2 is ANQGSEA. The chain's CDR3 is CSVDPAGSYNEQFF. The CDR3, as DNA: TGCAGCGTTGACCCTGCGGGCTCCTACAATGAGCAGTTCTTC.

This chain joins TRBV20-1 and TRBJ2-3; maybe TRBD1 (5 bases). The CDR3 is 12 amino acids. The germline gives CDR1 DFQATT, CDR2 SNEGSKA (reference sequence). V was pared by 3 bases and J by 6 bases, with 10 bases between. The CDR3 region is CSASQGVDTQYF. DNA for the CDR3: TGCAGTGCTAGTCAAGGGGTGGATACGCAGTATTTT.

V usage is TRBV18 and J usage is TRBJ2-2; perhaps TRBD1 as D (6 bases). Germline-derived CDR1 and CDR2 are KGHSH and LQKENI. CDR3 length equals 15 residues. V lost 3 bases and J 3 bases, leaving 11 bases between the germline ends. CDR3 nucleotides: TGTGCCAGCTCACCCCAGTCAGGGGACACCGGGGAGCTGTTTTTT. Protein sequence: CASSPQSGDTGELFF. The full variable domain, with the rest looked up from reference TRBV18 and TRBJ2-2, is NAGVMQNPRHLVRRRGQEARLRCSPMKGHSHVYWYRQLPEEGLKFMVYLQKENIIDESGMPKERFSAEFPKEGPSILRIQQVVRGDSAAYFCASSPQSGDTGELFFGEGSRLTVL.

J is TRBJ2-7 and V is TRBV9; D might be TRBD2 (6 bases). Germline V CDR1 and CDR2: SGDLS, YYNGEE. The CDR3 has 13 residues. V was clipped by 4 bases and J by 6 bases, with 14 bases between them. CDR3 loop: CASSPRLVSEQYF. CDR3 nucleotides: TGTGCCAGCAGCCCCCGACTAGTTAGCGAGCAGTACTTC.

The rearrangement links TRBV7-2 to TRBJ2-7; maybe TRBD2 (6 bases). The length of the CDR3 is 14 residues. V was clipped by 6 bases and J by 0 bases, with 12 bases between them. Germline CDR1 is SGHTA and CDR2 is FQGNSA. The CDR3 DNA sequence: TGTGCCAGCAGTTCCGGGAGCGTCTCCTACGAGCAGTACTTC. It yields the protein CASSSGSVSYEQYF.

The V and J genes are TRBV19 and TRBJ1-4; 9 nucleotides match TRBD1. In germline, CDR1 is LNHDA, CDR2 SQIVND (reference sequence). Trimming cost V 3 bases and J 5 bases; bases outside gene matches: 1. This CDR3 is 14 amino acids long. Written as DNA, the CDR3 is TGTGCCAGTAGTATCGGGACAGGGAATGAAAAACTGTTTTTT. Protein product: CASSIGTGNEKLFF.

J is TRBJ1-3 and V is TRBV3-1 (or the pseudogene TRBV3-2), with 7 bases that match TRBD1. Germline trimming cut 0 bases from V and 4 bases from J; bases unmatched to any gene: 3. Germline CDR1 and CDR2: LGHDT and YNNKEL (reference sequence). The CDR3 is made up of 15 amino acids. CDR3 DNA sequence: TGTGCCAGCAGCCAAGACCCAGGGGGAGGAAACACCATATATTTT. It specifies CASSQDPGGGNTIYF.

The rearrangement uses TRBV7-6 and TRBJ2-1, with D possibly being TRBD1 (6 bases). The CDR3 runs to 15 residues. Per the germline V gene, CDR1 is SGHVS and CDR2 is FNYEAQ. Trimming cost V 5 bases and J 1 base, with 12 bases left between them. The CDR3 reads CASSTGTRSYNEQFF. CDR3 bases: TGTGCCAGCAGCACCGGGACAAGGTCCTACAATGAGCAGTTCTTC. The complete variable domain, with remaining parts taken from reference TRBV7-6 and TRBJ2-1, reads GAGVSQSPRYKVTKRGQDVALRCDPISGHVSLYWYRQALGQGPEFLTYFNYEAQQDKSGLPNDRFSAERPEGSISTLTIQRTEQRDSAMYRCASSTGTRSYNEQFFGPGTRLTVL.

This clone was detected only a few times. The chain carries TRBV30 and TRBJ2-7, with TRBD2 matching over 8 bases. There are 14 residues in the CDR3. CDR1 and CDR2 (germline): GTSNPN, SVGIG (reference sequence). After removal of 0 bases from V and 5 bases from J, the junction contained 6 bases not matched to a gene. The CDR3 region is CAWSVGTSTHEQYF. The CDR3 nucleotides read TGTGCCTGGAGTGTGGGGACTAGTACCCACGAGCAGTACTTC. The whole variable domain, remainder taken from reference TRBV30 and TRBJ2-7, is SQTIHQWPATLVQPVGSPLSLECTVEGTSNPNLYWYRQAAGRGLQLLFYSVGIGQISSEVPQNLSASRPQDRQFILSSKKLLLSDSGFYLCAWSVGTSTHEQYFGPGTRLTVT.